This entry features one T cell receptor (beta chain) sequence. Germline CDR1 reads MDHEN; CDR2 reads SYDVKM. V lost 2 bases, J lost 2 bases, and 10 bases lay in between. The CDR3 runs 14 residues. Original data processing: In the immunoSEQ data, sequences were junction-only and lacked quality scores, so filtering differed. Profiling relied on immunoSEQ multiplex PCR, and the TCRdb table lists in-frame clones only, not all of them. V and J calls and clone size come straight from that table; D and trimming were deduced from the DNA. The data contain fewer than 700,000 clones, around 76% of them singletons. This sample stems from a study of shared clonotypes between healthy human individuals.

This receptor was identified in a middle-aged woman in good health. Some clones in this sample may be carry-over from other donors' samples. The V call is TRBV28, the J call TRBJ2-7, with unresolved D. Sequences were obtained from PBMCs. CDR3 in amino acids: CASSLGSTPYEQYF. The CDR3 region has the DNA TGTGCCAGCAGTTTAGGGTCTACCCCCTACGAGCAGTACTTC.